A single sample is the source of the 31 T cell receptor beta chains below, sequenced in a study of blood T cell repertoires in COVID-19. Produced via immunoSEQ multiplex PCR; TCRdb's table is partial and in-frame only. The sample includes 95,000 to 150,000 clones, 87% seen only once; the top ten take 25% to 35%. The specimen was peripheral blood. All receptors derive from a woman in her seventies with acute or convalescent COVID-19.

The rearrangement joins TRBV5-1 to TRBJ2-3, with D maybe TRBD2 (6 bases). CDR3 length: 13 residues. Germline lookup yields CDR1 SGHRS and CDR2 YFSETQ. Trimming took off 7 bases at V and 1 base at J, with 10 bases between the two ends. CDR3 nucleotides: TGCGCCAGCGAGCCGGGGGGCACAGATACGCAGTATTTT. It codes for CASEPGGTDTQYF.

The J gene is TRBJ1-3, the V gene TRBV28; D remains unclear. Germline CDR1 is MDHEN and CDR2 is SYDVKM. V was trimmed by 4 bases and J by 4 bases, leaving 11 bases between them. This CDR3 has 14 amino acids. CDR3 nucleotide sequence: TGTGCCAGCAGTTCGGCGGCTCAAGGAAACACCATATATTTT. Its protein product is CASSSAAQGNTIYF.

V and J are TRBV5-6 and TRBJ1-1; D is ambiguous. Germline-derived CDR1 and CDR2 are SGHDT and YYEEEE. V shed 4 bases and J shed 11 bases, with 15 bases lying between them. This CDR3 has 12 residues. This chain's CDR3 is CASSLGLEAAFF. CDR3 in DNA: TGTGCCAGCAGCCTCGGTCTCGAGGCCGCTTTCTTT.

The chain joins TRBV2 to TRBJ1-4; TRBD1 agrees at 9 bases. This CDR3 contains 13 residues. Per the germline V gene, CDR1 is SNHLY and CDR2 is FYNNEI. Trimming removed 4 bases from V and 7 bases from J; junction bases left unmatched: 1. CDR3 amino acids: CASSGTGAEKLFF. The CDR3 region has the DNA TGTGCCAGCAGTGGGACAGGGGCTGAAAAACTGTTTTTT.

The chain employs TRBV6-6 and TRBJ2-7; weak D call: TRBD2 (6 bases). Trimming shortened V by 6 bases and J by 0 bases, and 15 bases separated the two germline ends. Germline V lookup: CDR1 MNHNY, CDR2 SVGAGI (reference sequence). CDR3 length: 15 residues. CDR3 loop: CASSGYNGGSYEQYF. In DNA, the CDR3 is TGTGCCAGCAGCGGTTACAACGGGGGCTCCTACGAGCAGTACTTC.

The DNA of the CDR3 is TGTGCCAGCAGCCGACCGACAGGGAACTATGGCTACACCTTC. Encoded protein: CASSRPTGNYGYTF. The V gene is TRBV9, the J gene TRBJ1-2; TRBD1 matches 7 bases. The CDR3 has 14 residues. Germline V gene lookup returns CDR1 SGDLS and CDR2 YYNGEE. The ends lost 4 bases at V and 2 bases at J; junction bases unmatched: 5.

The chain combines TRBV6-5 with TRBJ2-5, with 8 bases lining up with TRBD2. The CDR3 runs to 13 residues. V was pared by 7 bases and J by 5 bases, with 6 bases of the junction left unmatched. Germline values: CDR1 MNHEY, CDR2 SVGAGI. The CDR3 here is CASMRGAGETQYF. In DNA form, the CDR3 reads TGTGCCAGCATGCGGGGGGCCGGGGAGACCCAGTACTTC.

This chain connects TRBV3-1 (or the pseudogene TRBV3-2) to TRBJ1-1; TRBD1 is a possible D gene (5 bases). Trimming cost V 3 bases and J 7 bases, with 15 bases left between them. The CDR3 runs to 14 residues. Germline CDR1 and CDR2: LGHDT and YNNKEL (reference sequence). CDR3 DNA: TGTGCCAGCAGCCATGGTTCCGGGGGGGGTGAAGCTTTCTTT. It translates to CASSHGSGGGEAFF.

This clone was seen once. V usage is TRBV19 and J usage is TRBJ1-3; D is unresolved. V dropped 3 bases and J dropped 2 bases, with 11 bases sitting between them. There are 15 residues in the CDR3. Per the germline V gene, CDR1 is LNHDA and CDR2 is SQIVND (reference sequence). This CDR3 reads CASSIISGTGNTIYF. CDR3 DNA sequence: TGTGCCAGTAGTATTATCTCGGGGACTGGAAACACCATATATTTT. Drawing the rest from reference TRBV19 and TRBJ1-3, the complete variable domain is DGGITQSPKYLFRKEGQNVTLSCEQNLNHDAMYWYRQDPGQGLRLIYYSQIVNDFQKGDIAEGYSVSREKKESFPLTVTSAQKNPTAFYLCASSIISGTGNTIYFGEGSWLTVV.

The chain recombines TRBV19 with TRBJ1-2; D is possibly TRBD1 (6 bases). This CDR3 contains 13 residues. The germline V gene has CDR1 LNHDA and CDR2 SQIVND (reference sequence). Trimming shortened V by 7 bases and J by 3 bases, and 12 bases separated the two germline ends. CDR3 in DNA: TGTGCCAGTACAACAGGGTTGGACTATGGCTACACCTTC. Its translation is CASTTGLDYGYTF.

V gene TRBV6-5 combines with J gene TRBJ1-4, with D possibly matching TRBD1 (5 bases). The V end was cut by 0 bases, the J end by 7 bases, with 12 bases between. This CDR3 contains 15 residues. CDR1 and CDR2 from the germline V gene are MNHEY and SVGAGI. For the CDR3, the DNA is TGTGCCAGCAGTTACTCGCAGGGTAGGGGTGAAAAACTGTTTTTT. Encoded protein: CASSYSQGRGEKLFF.

The rearrangement links TRBV27 to TRBJ1-2; a weak D match, TRBD1 (5 bases). CDR1 is MNHEY, CDR2 SMNVEV, per germline (reference sequence). The CDR3 has 13 residues. The V gene lost 2 bases and the J gene lost 5 bases, with 9 bases spanning the gap. CDR3 DNA: TGTGCCAGCAGTTTAGGGGCGCGATATGGCTACACCTTC. Protein: CASSLGARYGYTF.

The chain recombines TRBV11-1 with TRBJ2-3, with D tentatively TRBD2 (6 bases). This CDR3 contains 16 residues. The V end lost 5 bases, the J end lost 6 bases, and 21 bases lay between the germline ends. Germline assignment: CDR1 SGHAT and CDR2 FQDESV (reference sequence). CDR3 residues: CASSPGSSVVGDTQYF. DNA of the CDR3: TGTGCCAGCAGCCCCGGGAGTAGCGTAGTCGGCGATACGCAGTATTTT.

The chain is built from TRBV21-1 and TRBJ1-1. TRBV21-1 corresponds to a pseudogene. The CDR3 totals 14 residues. The CDR3 is CASSKRGGVWEAFF. The CDR3, as DNA: TGTGCCAGCAGCAAGAGGGGAGGGGTCTGGGAAGCTTTCTTT.

This clone appeared once. This chain connects TRBV7-3 to TRBJ2-3; 9 nucleotides agree with TRBD2. Germline V lookup: CDR1 SGHTA, CDR2 FQGTGA. The CDR3 runs to 17 residues. With V trimmed by 2 bases and J by 0 bases, 6 bases remained unmatched. This CDR3 is CASSLRAGGYSTDTQYF. Here the CDR3 DNA reads TGTGCCAGCAGCTTACGCGCGGGGGGGTATAGCACAGATACGCAGTATTTT.

This clone was counted a single time. V and J are TRBV29-1 and TRBJ2-7; no firm D call. Germline loops: CDR1 SQVTM, CDR2 ANQGSEA. This CDR3 spans 12 amino acids. V was clipped by 4 bases and J by 4 bases, with 11 bases between them. This CDR3 reads CSVGLYSYEQYF. The DNA for the CDR3 is TGCAGCGTTGGGCTCTACAGTTACGAGCAGTACTTC.

The J gene is TRBJ1-2, the V gene TRBV28, with D possibly being TRBD1 (5 bases). Germline CDR1 and CDR2: MDHEN and SYDVKM. The V gene lost 9 bases and the J gene lost 4 bases, with 18 bases spanning the gap. The CDR3 sequence is 14 residues long. CDR3 residues: CARPPGGDCYGYTF. CDR3 bases: TGTGCCAGACCCCCGGGGGGGGACTGCTATGGCTACACCTTC.

J is TRBJ1-2 and V is TRBV6-5; a possible D gene is TRBD1 (5 bases). The length of the CDR3 is 12 residues. V dropped 8 bases and J dropped 4 bases, with 11 bases sitting between them. Germline CDR1 reads MNHEY; CDR2 reads SVGAGI. In DNA form, the CDR3 reads TGTGCCAGCTGGTCAGGGCCCTATGGCTACACCTTC. Translation gives CASWSGPYGYTF.

In regard to this clone: Relative to the germline gene, one junction end is altered; a read error may explain this. This rearrangement joins TRBV7-7 to TRBJ2-5; 9 bases match TRBD1. Germline V gene data show CDR1 as SSHAT and CDR2 as FNYEAQ (reference sequence). The CDR3 has 15 amino acids. The CDR3 reads CASSLGGTGKETQYF. CDR3 in DNA: TGTGCTAGCAGCTTAGGCGGGACAGGGAAAGAGACCCAGTACTTC.

The chain couples TRBV28 to TRBJ1-1; 7 nucleotides line up with TRBD1. Germline CDR1 and CDR2: MDHEN and SYDVKM. The CDR3 has 14 residues. The V gene end was trimmed by 6 bases and the J gene end by 3 bases; junction bases not matched to a gene: 7. The CDR3 DNA reads as TGTGCCAGCAGCCTCCCCGACAGGGACACTGAAGCTTTCTTT. It codes for CASSLPDRDTEAFF.

The chain recombines TRBV6-5 with TRBJ1-6; 10 bases fit TRBD1. The CDR3 covers 14 residues. Germline V gene data show CDR1 as MNHEY and CDR2 as SVGAGI. Germline trimming cut 3 bases from V and 9 bases from J; bases unmatched to any gene: 2. CDR3 protein: CASSYGDRGSPLHF. The CDR3 nucleotides are TGTGCCAGCAGTTATGGGGACAGGGGTTCACCCCTCCACTTT.

This chain links TRBV7-7 with TRBJ2-3, with 15 bases aligning to TRBD2. The germline V gene has CDR1 SSHAT and CDR2 FNYEAQ (reference sequence). J lost 4 bases, V lost 5 bases, and 7 bases had no gene match. The CDR3 covers 17 residues. CDR3 amino acids: CASSKGLAGGFADTQYF. CDR3 DNA: TGTGCCAGCAGCAAGGGACTAGCGGGGGGTTTCGCAGATACGCAGTATTTT.

The chain has TRBV19 and TRBJ1-6; tentatively, D is TRBD1 (5 bases). V was shortened by 5 bases and J by 0 bases, with 11 bases between the two germline ends. The CDR3 is 16 residues long. Germline assignment: CDR1 LNHDA and CDR2 SQIVND (reference sequence). CDR3 region: CASSHRQSSYNSPLHF. CDR3 nucleotides: TGTGCCAGTAGTCATCGACAGAGCTCCTATAATTCACCCCTCCACTTT.

The gene calls are TRBV5-6 and TRBJ1-4, with 7 nucleotides matching TRBD1. CDR3 length: 15 amino acids. The V gene's germline CDR1 is SGHDT and CDR2 YYEEEE. Trimming at V came to 8 bases and at J to 7 bases, leaving 14 bases not matched to a gene. CDR3 in DNA: TGTGCCAGGGAAAGGGACAGCCCGGATGGTGAAAAACTGTTTTTT. Its protein is CARERDSPDGEKLFF. The variable domain in full, completed from reference TRBV5-6 and TRBJ1-4, reads DAGVTQSPTHLIKTRGQQVTLRCSPKSGHDTVSWYQQALGQGPQFIFQYYEEEERQRGNFPDRFSGHQFPNYSSELNVNALLLGDSALYLCARERDSPDGEKLFFGSGTQLSVL.

This chain connects TRBV11-2 to TRBJ2-7; D possibly corresponds to TRBD1 (5 bases). The CDR3 runs 12 residues. Trimming took 6 bases from V and 3 from J, leaving 9 bases between them. Germline V gives CDR1 SGHAT, CDR2 FQNNGV. DNA for the CDR3: TGTGCCAGCAGTCCCACAGGCTACGAGCAGTACTTC. The encoded protein is CASSPTGYEQYF.

J is TRBJ2-3 and V is TRBV5-1, with TRBD2 identical over 12 bases. The CDR3 length is 15 residues. With V trimmed by 6 bases and J by 5 bases, 7 bases remained unmatched. Germline CDR1 and CDR2: SGHRS and YFSETQ. The DNA for the CDR3 is TGCGCCAGCACCCTAGCGGGGGGGTTTTTAGATACGCAGTATTTT. Its protein product is CASTLAGGFLDTQYF.

This clone came up many times. The chain links TRBV2 to TRBJ2-1, with 11 nucleotides matching TRBD2. J was trimmed by 4 bases and V by 7 bases; bases with no gene match: 6. The CDR3 spans 15 residues. From germline, CDR1 is SNHLY and CDR2 FYNNEI. The CDR3 region has the DNA TGTGCCAGCAAATCGGTAGCGGGGGGGTACAATGAGCAGTTCTTC. It yields the protein CASKSVAGGYNEQFF.

The chain links TRBV18 to TRBJ2-3, with TRBD2 as a possible D gene (6 bases). The CDR3 is made up of 15 amino acids. V was clipped by 3 bases and J by 2 bases, with 12 bases between them. Germline CDR1 reads KGHSH; CDR2 reads LQKENI. CDR3 DNA sequence: TGTGCCAGCTCACCTGCGGGACCCCTCACAGATACGCAGTATTTT. This codes for CASSPAGPLTDTQYF.

This clone appeared once. At one end the junction does not follow the germline gene, possibly because of a read error. The chain recombines TRBV12-3 or TRBV12-4 with TRBJ2-5; 8 bases align to TRBD2. The CDR3 runs 12 residues. The CDR3 here is CASSPPYGGANF. Written as DNA, the CDR3 is TGTGCCAGCAGCCCCCCCTACGGGGGGGCGAACTTC.

The rearrangement uses TRBV7-3 and TRBJ2-3; weak D call: TRBD1 (6 bases). V gave up 2 bases and J gave up 5 bases, with 11 bases separating them. Per the germline V gene, CDR1 is SGHTA and CDR2 is FQGTGA. The CDR3 is 14 residues long. CDR3 residues: CASSLRTVGDTQYF. In DNA, the CDR3 is TGTGCCAGCAGCTTACGGACAGTCGGAGATACGCAGTATTTT.

The chain combines TRBV18 with TRBJ1-4, with unresolved D. CDR3 length equals 16 residues. Trimming left V 0 bases short and J 2 bases short, with 10 bases between. CDR1 is KGHSH and CDR2 is LQKENI in the germline V gene. The CDR3 is CASSPPTAPTNEKLFF. The DNA for the CDR3 is TGTGCCAGCTCACCACCCACAGCCCCGACTAATGAAAAACTGTTTTTT.